This T cell receptor beta chain was retrieved from a study of radiation and T cells in renal cell carcinoma. Comment on this clone: Its antigen is still unknown.

This sample's treatment: 15 Gy SBRT to primary tumor, nephrectomy 4 weeks later. Study-wide findings and caveats: In blood, top tumor clones expanded by 2 weeks, shrinking by 4.

The repertoire was sequenced with immunoSEQ multiplex PCR; TCRdb's copy has only in-frame clones and lacks some. The data show more than 8,000 clones, with approximately 54% seen just once and roughly 21% held by the top ten. The CDR3 has 13 residues. With 2 bases clipped from V and 10 bases from J, the junction kept 5 bases outside the gene matches. Germline V gives CDR1 LNHDA, CDR2 SQIVND (reference sequence). The rearrangement links TRBV19 to TRBJ2-3; 8 nucleotides agree with TRBD2. The source of this sequence is a man aged 55 to 70 with renal cell carcinoma. Sequences were derived from tumor tissue, sampled from a patient whose treatment included radiotherapy and nephrectomy. The CDR3 nucleotides are TGTGCCAGTAGTATAAGGTGGCGGGAGGCGCAGTATTTT. Translation gives CASSIRWREAQYF. The full variable domain, its missing parts supplied by reference TRBV19 and TRBJ2-3, is DGGITQSPKYLFRKEGQNVTLSCEQNLNHDAMYWYRQDPGQGLRLIYYSQIVNDFQKGDIAEGYSVSREKKESFPLTVTSAQKNPTAFYLCASSIRWREAQYFGPGTRLTVL.